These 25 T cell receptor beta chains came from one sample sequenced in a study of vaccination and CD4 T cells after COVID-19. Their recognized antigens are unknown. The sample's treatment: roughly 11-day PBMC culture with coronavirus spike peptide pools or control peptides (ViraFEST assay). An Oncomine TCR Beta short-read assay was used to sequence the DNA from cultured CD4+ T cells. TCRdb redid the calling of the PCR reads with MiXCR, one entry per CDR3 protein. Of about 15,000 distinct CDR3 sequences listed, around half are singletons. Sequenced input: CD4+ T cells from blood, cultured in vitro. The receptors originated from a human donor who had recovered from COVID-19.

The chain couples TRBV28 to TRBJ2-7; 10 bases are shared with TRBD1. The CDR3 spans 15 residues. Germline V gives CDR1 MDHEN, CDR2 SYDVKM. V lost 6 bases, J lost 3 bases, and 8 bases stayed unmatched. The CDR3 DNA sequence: TGTGCCAGCAGCCTGACAGGGGGCGTAGGCTACGAGCAGTACTTC. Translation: CASSLTGGVGYEQYF. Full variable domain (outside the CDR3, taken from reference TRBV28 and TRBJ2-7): DVKVTQSSRYLVKRTGEKVFLECVQDMDHENMFWYRQDPGLGLRLIYFSYDVKMKEKGDIPEGYSVSREKKERFSLILESASTNQTSMYLCASSLTGGVGYEQYFGPGTRLTVT.

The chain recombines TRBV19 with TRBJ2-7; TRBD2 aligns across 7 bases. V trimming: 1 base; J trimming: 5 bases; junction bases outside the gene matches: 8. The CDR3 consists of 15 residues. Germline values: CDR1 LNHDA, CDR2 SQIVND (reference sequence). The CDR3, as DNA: TGTGCCAGTAGTATAGGCGGGAGTACGTACCACGAGCAGTACTTC. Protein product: CASSIGGSTYHEQYF.

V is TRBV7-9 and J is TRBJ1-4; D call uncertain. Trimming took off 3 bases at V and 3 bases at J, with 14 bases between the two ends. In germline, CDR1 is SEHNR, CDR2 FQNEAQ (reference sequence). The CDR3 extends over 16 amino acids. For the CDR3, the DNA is TGTGCCAGCAGCTTCTACGGCGGAGGCGCTAATGAAAAACTGTTTTTT. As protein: CASSFYGGGANEKLFF.

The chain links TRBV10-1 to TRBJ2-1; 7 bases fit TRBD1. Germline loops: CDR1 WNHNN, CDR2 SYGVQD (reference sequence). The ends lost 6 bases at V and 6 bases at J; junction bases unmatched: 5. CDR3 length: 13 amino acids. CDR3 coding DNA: TGCGCCAGCAGCGAGACAGGGTTCAATGAGCAGTTCTTC. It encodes CASSETGFNEQFF.

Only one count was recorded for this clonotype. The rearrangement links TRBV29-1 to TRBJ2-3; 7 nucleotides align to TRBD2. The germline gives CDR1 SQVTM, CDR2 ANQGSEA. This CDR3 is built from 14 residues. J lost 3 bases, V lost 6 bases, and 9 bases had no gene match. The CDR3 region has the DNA TGCAGCGTGGGGGGGGGAGTTGGGACAGATACGCAGTATTTT. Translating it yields CSVGGGVGTDTQYF.

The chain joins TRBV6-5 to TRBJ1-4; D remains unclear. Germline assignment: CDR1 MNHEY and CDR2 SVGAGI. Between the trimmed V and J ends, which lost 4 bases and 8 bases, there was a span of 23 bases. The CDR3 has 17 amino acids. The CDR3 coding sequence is TGTGCCAGCAGTTCTCCACGAGCGGGAGGGAGTAGCGAAAAACTGTTTTTT. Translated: CASSSPRAGGSSEKLFF.

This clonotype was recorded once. The DNA for the CDR3 is TGTGCCACCAGCAGAGAGGGCAACTATGGCTACACCTTC. It codes for CATSREGNYGYTF. The chain carries TRBV15 and TRBJ1-2; D not certain. The germline V gene has CDR1 LNHNV and CDR2 YYDKDF (reference sequence). This CDR3 is built from 13 residues. Trimming cost V 0 bases and J 2 bases, with 4 bases left between them.

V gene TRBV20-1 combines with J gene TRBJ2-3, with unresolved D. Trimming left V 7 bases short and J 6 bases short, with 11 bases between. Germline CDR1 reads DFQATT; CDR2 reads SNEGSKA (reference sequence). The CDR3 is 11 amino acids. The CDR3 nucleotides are TGCAGTGAAAGAGTGGGGGATACGCAGTATTTT. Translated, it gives CSERVGDTQYF.

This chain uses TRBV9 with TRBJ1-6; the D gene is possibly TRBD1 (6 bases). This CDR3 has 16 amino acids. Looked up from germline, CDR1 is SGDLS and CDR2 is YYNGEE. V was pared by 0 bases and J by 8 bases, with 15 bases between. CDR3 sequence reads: CASSVETGSDYSPLHF. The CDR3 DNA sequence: TGTGCCAGCAGCGTAGAAACAGGGAGTGATTATTCACCCCTCCACTTT.

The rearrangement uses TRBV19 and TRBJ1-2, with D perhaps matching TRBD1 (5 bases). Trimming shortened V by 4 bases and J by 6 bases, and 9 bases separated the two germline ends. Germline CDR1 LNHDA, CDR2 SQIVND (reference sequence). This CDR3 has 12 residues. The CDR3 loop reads CASSKGLDGYTF. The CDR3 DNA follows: TGTGCCAGTAGTAAGGGACTAGATGGCTACACCTTC.

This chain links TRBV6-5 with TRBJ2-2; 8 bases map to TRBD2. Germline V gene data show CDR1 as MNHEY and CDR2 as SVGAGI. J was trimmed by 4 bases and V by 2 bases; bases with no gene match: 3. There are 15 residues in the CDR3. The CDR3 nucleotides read TGTGCCAGCAGTTACCAACTAGCGGCCACCGGGGAGCTGTTTTTT. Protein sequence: CASSYQLAATGELFF.

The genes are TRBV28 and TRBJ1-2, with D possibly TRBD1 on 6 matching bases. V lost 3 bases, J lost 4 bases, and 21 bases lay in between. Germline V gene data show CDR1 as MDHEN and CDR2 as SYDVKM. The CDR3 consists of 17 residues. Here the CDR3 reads CASSFSSAGGGVYGYTF. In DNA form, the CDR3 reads TGTGCCAGCAGTTTTTCTTCAGCCGGAGGGGGGGTCTATGGCTACACCTTC.

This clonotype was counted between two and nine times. Here the CDR3 DNA reads TGTGCCAGCAGTCTTACCCCGGACCATCGCACAGATACGCAGTATTTT. It is translated as CASSLTPDHRTDTQYF. The chain is built from TRBV27 and TRBJ2-3; no reliable D call. V was clipped by 5 bases and J by 1 base, with 16 bases between them. CDR1 is MNHEY, CDR2 SMNVEV, per germline (reference sequence). The CDR3 length is 16 residues.

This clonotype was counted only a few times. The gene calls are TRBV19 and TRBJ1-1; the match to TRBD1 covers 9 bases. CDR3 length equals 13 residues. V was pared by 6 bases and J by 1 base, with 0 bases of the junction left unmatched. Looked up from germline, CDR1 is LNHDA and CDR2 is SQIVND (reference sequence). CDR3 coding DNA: TGTGCCAGTAGGGGACAGGGGAACACTGAAGCTTTCTTT. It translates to CASRGQGNTEAFF.

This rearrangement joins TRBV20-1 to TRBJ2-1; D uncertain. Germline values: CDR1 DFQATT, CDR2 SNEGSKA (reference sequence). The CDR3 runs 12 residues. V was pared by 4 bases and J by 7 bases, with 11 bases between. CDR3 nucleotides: TGCAGTGCTAAGGAGCCGATGAATGAGCAGTTCTTC. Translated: CSAKEPMNEQFF.

CDR3 sequence (DNA): TGCAGCGTTGAAGCCCAGGGAGGGAGTACTGAAGCTTTCTTT. This gives the protein CSVEAQGGSTEAFF. V is TRBV29-1 and J is TRBJ1-1; D is possibly TRBD1 (5 bases). CDR3 length: 14 residues. Trimming cost V 1 base and J 5 bases, with 14 bases left between them. The germline gives CDR1 SQVTM, CDR2 ANQGSEA. Complete variable domain (other parts from reference TRBV29-1 and TRBJ1-1): SAVISQKPSRDICQRGTSLTIQCQVDSQVTMMFWYRQQPGQSLTLIATANQGSEATYESGFVIDKFPISRPNLTFSTLTVSNMSPEDSSIYLCSVEAQGGSTEAFFGQGTRLTVV.

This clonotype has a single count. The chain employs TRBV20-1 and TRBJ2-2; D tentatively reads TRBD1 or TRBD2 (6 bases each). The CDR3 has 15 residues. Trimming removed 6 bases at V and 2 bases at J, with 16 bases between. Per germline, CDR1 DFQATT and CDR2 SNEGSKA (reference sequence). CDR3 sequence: CSAEGGRINTGELFF. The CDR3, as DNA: TGCAGTGCCGAGGGGGGTCGTATTAACACCGGGGAGCTGTTTTTT.

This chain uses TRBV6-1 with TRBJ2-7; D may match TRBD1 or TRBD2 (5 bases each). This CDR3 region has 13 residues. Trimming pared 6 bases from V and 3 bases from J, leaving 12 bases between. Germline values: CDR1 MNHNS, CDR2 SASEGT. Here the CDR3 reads CASSLGTFYEQYF. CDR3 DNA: TGTGCCAGCAGCCTCGGGACCTTCTACGAGCAGTACTTC.

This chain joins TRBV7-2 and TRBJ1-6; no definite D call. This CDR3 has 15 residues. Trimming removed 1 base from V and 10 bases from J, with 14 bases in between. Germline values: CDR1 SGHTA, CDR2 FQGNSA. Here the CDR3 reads CASSLGAAMGSPLHF. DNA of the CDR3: TGTGCCAGCAGCTTAGGCGCCGCCATGGGGTCACCCCTCCACTTT.

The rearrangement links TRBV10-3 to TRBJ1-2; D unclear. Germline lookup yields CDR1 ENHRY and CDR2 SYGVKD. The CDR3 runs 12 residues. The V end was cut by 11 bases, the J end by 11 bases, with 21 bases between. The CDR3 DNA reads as TGTGCCTCTAAACAGTCTACGTGGGGTTACACCTTC. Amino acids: CASKQSTWGYTF.

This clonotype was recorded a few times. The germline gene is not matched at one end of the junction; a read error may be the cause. This chain's CDR3 is CSARDQAQQTQYF. DNA for the CDR3: TGCAGTGCTAGAGATCAGGCCCAACAGACCCAGTACTTC. V gene TRBV20-1 combines with J gene TRBJ2-5; no firm D call. The CDR3 is 13 residues long. The germline gives CDR1 DFQATT, CDR2 SNEGSKA (reference sequence).

Written as DNA, the CDR3 is TGTGCCAGCAGCTTCAGCCCTAACCGATACCCAAGAGAGACCCAGTACTTC. Protein product: CASSFSPNRYPRETQYF. The chain carries TRBV7-2 and TRBJ2-5; D remains ambiguous. The CDR3 runs to 17 residues. Trimming removed 3 bases from V and 4 bases from J, with 21 bases in between. CDR1 is SGHTA, CDR2 FQGNSA, per germline.

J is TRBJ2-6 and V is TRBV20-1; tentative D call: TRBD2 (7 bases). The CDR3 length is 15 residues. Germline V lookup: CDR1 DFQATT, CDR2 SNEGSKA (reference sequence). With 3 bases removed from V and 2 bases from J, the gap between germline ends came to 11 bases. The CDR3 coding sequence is TGCAGTGCTAGCGCGGGGGCCACTGGGGCCAACGTCCTGACTTTC. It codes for CSASAGATGANVLTF.

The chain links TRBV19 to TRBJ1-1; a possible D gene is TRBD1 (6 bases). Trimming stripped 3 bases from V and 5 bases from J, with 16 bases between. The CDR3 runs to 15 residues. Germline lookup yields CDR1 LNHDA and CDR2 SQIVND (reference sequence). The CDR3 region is CASSIKGVGTTEAFF. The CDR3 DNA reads TGTGCCAGTAGTATTAAGGGGGTCGGAACAACTGAAGCTTTCTTT.

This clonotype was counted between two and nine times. In DNA, the CDR3 is TGCAGTGCTACCCCTGGACTAGCGGGAGGATCCTACAATGAGCAGTTCTTC. Translated: CSATPGLAGGSYNEQFF. The gene calls are TRBV20-1 and TRBJ2-1; 14 bases align to TRBD2. CDR3 length: 17 amino acids. Germline V lookup: CDR1 DFQATT, CDR2 SNEGSKA (reference sequence). V lost 4 bases, J lost 1 base, and 6 bases stayed unmatched.